The rows below give T cell receptor beta chains drawn from one sample of a study of OX40 agonist ivuxolimab in advanced cancers. TCRdb keeps only in-frame clones here, not all; method: immunoSEQ multiplex PCR. This table holds about 89,000 clones, about 88% found once. The source was CD4+ or CD8+ T cells sorted from blood, collected in a trial of the OX40 agonist ivuxolimab. These receptors were obtained from an adult with an advanced solid tumor such as melanoma, head and neck, liver or kidney cancer. Each CDR3 is given with its conserved first and last residue. Each record gives: V gene, J gene, CDR3 protein.

TRBV6-5	TRBJ1-2	CASSYPLTGPNYGYTF
TRBV5-6	TRBJ1-1	CASSWRTGVNTEAFF
TRBV10-3	TRBJ2-7	CAISESTGGTVGEQYF
TRBV5-5	TRBJ1-3	CASSLDVSSGNTIYF
TRBV27	TRBJ1-2	CASSGANRDGYTF
TRBV30	TRBJ1-1	CAWSFKDRGLMNTEAFF
TRBV29-1	TRBJ1-1	CSVRGTGTEAFF
TRBV30	TRBJ1-1	CAWDRSMGSEAFF
TRBV19	TRBJ2-2	CASSPRTGGTGELFF
TRBV4-2	TRBJ1-1	CASSQDPETANTEAFF
TRBV27	TRBJ1-2	CASRPVGEPYGYTF
TRBV2	TRBJ1-1	CASSVPRQGAEAFF
TRBV21-1	TRBJ1-1	CASSPGPNTEAFF
TRBV19	TRBJ2-5	CASSIFRAETQYF
TRBV7-8	TRBJ2-7	CARPQPGRRNYEQYF
TRBV7-2	TRBJ1-5	CASSLVGSNQPQHF
TRBV6-5	TRBJ1-1	CASRGGDVGNTEAFF
TRBV7-6	TRBJ1-6	CASSLSVLRALHF
TRBV30	TRBJ1-1	CAWTRTALNTEAFF
TRBV6-5	TRBJ1-1	CASSTGRGDTEAFF
TRBV19	TRBJ1-4	CASSSGQLTTNEKLFF
TRBV6-5	TRBJ2-7	CASSYSGTVSYEQYF
TRBV9	TRBJ1-6	CASSVERDALNSPLHF
TRBV6-1	TRBJ1-4	CASEFAGAGEEKLFF
TRBV5-1	TRBJ2-5	CASSLTTGPSGTQYF
TRBV18	TRBJ2-1	CASSGGGSSYNEQFF
TRBV27	TRBJ2-3	CASSARTGTDTQYF
TRBV18	TRBJ1-2	CASSPTTGTANYGYTF
TRBV27	TRBJ2-7	CASSRTDFRDTYEQYF